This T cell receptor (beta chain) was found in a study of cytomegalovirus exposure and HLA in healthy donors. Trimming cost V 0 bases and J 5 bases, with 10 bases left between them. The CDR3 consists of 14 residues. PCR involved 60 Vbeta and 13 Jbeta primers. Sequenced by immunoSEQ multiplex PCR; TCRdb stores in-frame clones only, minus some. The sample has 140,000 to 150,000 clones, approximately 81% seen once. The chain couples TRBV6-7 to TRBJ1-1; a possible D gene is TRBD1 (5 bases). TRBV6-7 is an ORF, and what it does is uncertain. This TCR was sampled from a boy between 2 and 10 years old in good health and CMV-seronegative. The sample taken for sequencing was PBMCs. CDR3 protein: CASSYSRGETEAFF. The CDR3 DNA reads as TGTGCCAGCAGTTACTCACGGGGGGAGACTGAAGCTTTCTTT.